One and the same sample provided the 7 T cell receptor beta chains below, sequenced in a study of cytomegalovirus exposure and HLA in healthy donors. The PCR was carried out with 60 Vbeta primers and 13 Jbeta primers. The repertoire was sequenced with immunoSEQ multiplex PCR; TCRdb's copy has only in-frame clones and lacks some. Of 80,000 to 100,000 clones detected, roughly two thirds appear once; the ten largest clones hold about 2.5%. The sequenced sample consisted of PBMCs. All receptors derive from a man aged 50-59 years in good health and CMV-seronegative.

The chain couples TRBV6-6 to TRBJ2-3; D might be TRBD2 (5 bases). Looked up from germline, CDR1 is MNHNY and CDR2 is SVGAGI (reference sequence). There are 11 residues in the CDR3. V lost 9 bases, J lost 5 bases, and 9 bases lay in between. The CDR3 bases are TGTGCCAGTCTCCGGGGAGATACGCAGTATTTT. Its protein is CASLRGDTQYF.

CDR3 residues: CASSHPTLTGQTYGYTF. The CDR3, as DNA: TGCGCCAGCAGCCACCCGACACTAACGGGACAGACCTATGGCTACACCTTC. The gene calls are TRBV4-1 and TRBJ1-2; 7 nucleotides match TRBD1. This CDR3 is built from 17 residues. V was pared by 3 bases and J by 4 bases, with 14 bases of the junction left unmatched. CDR1 is MGHRA and CDR2 is YSYEKL in the germline V gene.

This chain connects TRBV6-6 to TRBJ1-5; D call uncertain. The CDR3 sequence is 14 residues long. The V end was cut by 2 bases, the J end by 3 bases, with 8 bases between. The V gene's germline CDR1 is MNHNY and CDR2 SVGAGI (reference sequence). The DNA of the CDR3 is TGTGCCAGCAGTTACCCAACTTCCAATCAGCCCCAGCATTTT. Translating gives CASSYPTSNQPQHF.

The chain joins TRBV7-8 to TRBJ1-5, with 9 nucleotides matching TRBD1. V lost 5 bases and J lost 2; bases outside the gene matches: 13. The CDR3 runs to 18 residues. The V gene's germline CDR1 is SGHVS and CDR2 FQNEAQ. The CDR3: CASSTLDRGALGNQPQHF. As DNA, the CDR3 is TGTGCCAGCAGCACACTGGACAGGGGTGCTCTAGGCAATCAGCCCCAGCATTTT.

The genes are TRBV19 and TRBJ1-1, with unresolved D. The CDR3 totals 13 residues. Germline CDR1 is LNHDA and CDR2 is SQIVND (reference sequence). Trimming stripped 6 bases from V and 0 bases from J, with 8 bases between. The DNA for the CDR3 is TGTGCCAGTAGCCCTTATATGAACACTGAAGCTTTCTTT. Its protein is CASSPYMNTEAFF.

This chain links TRBV27 with TRBJ2-7, with 7 bases that match TRBD1. Trimming cost V 4 bases and J 7 bases; bases outside gene matches: 10. CDR1 is MNHEY, CDR2 SMNVEV, per germline (reference sequence). The length of the CDR3 is 14 residues. The CDR3 region has the DNA TGTGCCAGCAGTTCCCAAGGGGGCTGGGAAGAGCAGTACTTC. As protein: CASSSQGGWEEQYF.

The chain combines TRBV18 with TRBJ2-3, with D possibly being TRBD1 (6 bases). Per the germline V gene, CDR1 is KGHSH and CDR2 is LQKENI. Trimming took off 6 bases at V and 1 base at J, with 11 bases between the two ends. The CDR3 has 14 amino acids. In DNA form, the CDR3 reads TGTGCCAGCTCTAGGGACACTGGCACAGATACGCAGTATTTT. It encodes CASSRDTGTDTQYF.